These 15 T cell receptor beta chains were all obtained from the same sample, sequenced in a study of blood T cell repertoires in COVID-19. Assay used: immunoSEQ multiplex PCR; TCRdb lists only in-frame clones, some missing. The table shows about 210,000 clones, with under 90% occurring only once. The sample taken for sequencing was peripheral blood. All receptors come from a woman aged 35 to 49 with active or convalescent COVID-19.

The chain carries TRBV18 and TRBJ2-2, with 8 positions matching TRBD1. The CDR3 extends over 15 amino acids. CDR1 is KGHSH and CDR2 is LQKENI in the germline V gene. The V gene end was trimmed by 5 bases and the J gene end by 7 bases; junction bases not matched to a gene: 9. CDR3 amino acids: CASSSDREGLGELFF. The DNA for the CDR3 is TGTGCCAGCTCATCGGACAGGGAAGGACTCGGGGAGCTGTTTTTT.

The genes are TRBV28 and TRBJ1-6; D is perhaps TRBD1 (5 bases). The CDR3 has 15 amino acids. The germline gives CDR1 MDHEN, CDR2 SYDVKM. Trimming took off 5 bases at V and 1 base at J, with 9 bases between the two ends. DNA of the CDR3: TGTGCCAGCAGTCTCAGGGTTTCCTATAATTCACCCCTCCACTTT. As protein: CASSLRVSYNSPLHF.

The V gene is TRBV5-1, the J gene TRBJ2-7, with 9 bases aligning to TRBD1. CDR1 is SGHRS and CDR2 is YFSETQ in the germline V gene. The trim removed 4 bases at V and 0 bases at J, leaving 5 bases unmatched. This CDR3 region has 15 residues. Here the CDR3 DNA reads TGCGCCAGCAGCGCGGACAGGGGCCTCTCCTACGAGCAGTACTTC. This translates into CASSADRGLSYEQYF.

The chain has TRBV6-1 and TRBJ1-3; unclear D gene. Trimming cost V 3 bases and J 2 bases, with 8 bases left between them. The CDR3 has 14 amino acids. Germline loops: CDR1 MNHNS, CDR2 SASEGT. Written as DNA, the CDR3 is TGTGCCAGCAGTGAGAGCATCCCTGGAAACACCATATATTTT. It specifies CASSESIPGNTIYF.

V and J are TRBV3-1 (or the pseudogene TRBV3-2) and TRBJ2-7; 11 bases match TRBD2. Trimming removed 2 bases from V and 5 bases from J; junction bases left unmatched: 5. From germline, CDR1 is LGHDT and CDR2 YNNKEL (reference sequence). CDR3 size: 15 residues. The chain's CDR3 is CASSQLAGGGNEQYF. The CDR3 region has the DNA TGTGCCAGCAGCCAACTAGCGGGAGGAGGGAACGAGCAGTACTTC.

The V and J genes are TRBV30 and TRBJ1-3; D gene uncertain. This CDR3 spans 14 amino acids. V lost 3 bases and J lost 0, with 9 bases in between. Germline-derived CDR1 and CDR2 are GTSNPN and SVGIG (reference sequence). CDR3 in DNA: TGTGCCTGGAGGCCAGCGGCCTCTGGAAACACCATATATTTT. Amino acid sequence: CAWRPAASGNTIYF.

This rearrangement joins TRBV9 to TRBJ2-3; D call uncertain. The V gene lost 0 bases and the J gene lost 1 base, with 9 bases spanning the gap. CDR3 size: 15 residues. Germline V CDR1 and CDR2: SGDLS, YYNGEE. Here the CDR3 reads CASSVGQAGTDTQYF. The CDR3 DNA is TGTGCCAGCAGCGTAGGGCAGGCTGGCACAGATACGCAGTATTTT.

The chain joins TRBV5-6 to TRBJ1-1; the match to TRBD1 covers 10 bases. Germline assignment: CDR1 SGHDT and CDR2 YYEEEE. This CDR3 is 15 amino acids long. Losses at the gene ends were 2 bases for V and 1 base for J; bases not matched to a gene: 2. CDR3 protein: CASSFGTGANTEAFF. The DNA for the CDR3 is TGTGCCAGCAGCTTCGGGACAGGGGCGAACACTGAAGCTTTCTTT.

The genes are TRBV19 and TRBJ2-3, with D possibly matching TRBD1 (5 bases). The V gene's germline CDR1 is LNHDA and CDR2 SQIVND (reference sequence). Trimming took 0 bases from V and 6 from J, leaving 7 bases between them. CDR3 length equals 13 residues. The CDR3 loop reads CASSIDRVDTQYF. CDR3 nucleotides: TGTGCCAGTAGTATAGACAGGGTGGATACGCAGTATTTT.

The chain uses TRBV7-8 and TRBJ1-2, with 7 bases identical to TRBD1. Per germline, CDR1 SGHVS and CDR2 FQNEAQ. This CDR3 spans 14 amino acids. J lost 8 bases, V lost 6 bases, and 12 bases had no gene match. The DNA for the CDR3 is TGTGCCAGCAGTCCAGGGGGGATGTACAGCGGCTACACCTTC. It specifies CASSPGGMYSGYTF.

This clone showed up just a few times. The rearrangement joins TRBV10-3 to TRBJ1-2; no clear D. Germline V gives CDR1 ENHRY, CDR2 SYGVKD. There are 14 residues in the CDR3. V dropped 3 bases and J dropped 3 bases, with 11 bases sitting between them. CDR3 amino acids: CAISEPGKDYGYTF. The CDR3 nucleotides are TGTGCCATCAGTGAACCCGGGAAAGACTATGGCTACACCTTC.

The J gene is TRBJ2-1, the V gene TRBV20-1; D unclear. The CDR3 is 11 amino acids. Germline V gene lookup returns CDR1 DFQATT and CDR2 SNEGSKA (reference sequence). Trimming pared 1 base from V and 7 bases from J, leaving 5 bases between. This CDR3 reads CSARAQNEQFF. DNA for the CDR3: TGCAGTGCTAGAGCCCAAAATGAGCAGTTCTTC.

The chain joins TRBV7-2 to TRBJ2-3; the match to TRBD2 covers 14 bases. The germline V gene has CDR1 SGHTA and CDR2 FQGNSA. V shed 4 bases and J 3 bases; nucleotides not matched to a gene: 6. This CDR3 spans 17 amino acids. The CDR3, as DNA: TGTGCCAGCAGCTCACGACTAGCGGGGGGGCTGACAGATACGCAGTATTTT. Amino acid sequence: CASSSRLAGGLTDTQYF.

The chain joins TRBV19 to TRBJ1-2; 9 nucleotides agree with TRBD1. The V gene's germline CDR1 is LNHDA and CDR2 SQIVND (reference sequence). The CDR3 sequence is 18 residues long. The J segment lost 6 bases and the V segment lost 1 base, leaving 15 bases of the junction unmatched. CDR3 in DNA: TGTGCCAGTAGTATAGTCCGGTGGGACAGGGTAGAGGCCGATGGCTACACCTTC. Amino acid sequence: CASSIVRWDRVEADGYTF.

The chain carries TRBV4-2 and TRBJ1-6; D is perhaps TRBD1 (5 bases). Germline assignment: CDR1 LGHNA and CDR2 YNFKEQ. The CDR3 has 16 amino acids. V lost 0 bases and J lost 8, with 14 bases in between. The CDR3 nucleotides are TGTGCCAGCAGCCAAGATGTTTTCGGGGGGGATTCACCCCTCCACTTT. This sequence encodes CASSQDVFGGDSPLHF.